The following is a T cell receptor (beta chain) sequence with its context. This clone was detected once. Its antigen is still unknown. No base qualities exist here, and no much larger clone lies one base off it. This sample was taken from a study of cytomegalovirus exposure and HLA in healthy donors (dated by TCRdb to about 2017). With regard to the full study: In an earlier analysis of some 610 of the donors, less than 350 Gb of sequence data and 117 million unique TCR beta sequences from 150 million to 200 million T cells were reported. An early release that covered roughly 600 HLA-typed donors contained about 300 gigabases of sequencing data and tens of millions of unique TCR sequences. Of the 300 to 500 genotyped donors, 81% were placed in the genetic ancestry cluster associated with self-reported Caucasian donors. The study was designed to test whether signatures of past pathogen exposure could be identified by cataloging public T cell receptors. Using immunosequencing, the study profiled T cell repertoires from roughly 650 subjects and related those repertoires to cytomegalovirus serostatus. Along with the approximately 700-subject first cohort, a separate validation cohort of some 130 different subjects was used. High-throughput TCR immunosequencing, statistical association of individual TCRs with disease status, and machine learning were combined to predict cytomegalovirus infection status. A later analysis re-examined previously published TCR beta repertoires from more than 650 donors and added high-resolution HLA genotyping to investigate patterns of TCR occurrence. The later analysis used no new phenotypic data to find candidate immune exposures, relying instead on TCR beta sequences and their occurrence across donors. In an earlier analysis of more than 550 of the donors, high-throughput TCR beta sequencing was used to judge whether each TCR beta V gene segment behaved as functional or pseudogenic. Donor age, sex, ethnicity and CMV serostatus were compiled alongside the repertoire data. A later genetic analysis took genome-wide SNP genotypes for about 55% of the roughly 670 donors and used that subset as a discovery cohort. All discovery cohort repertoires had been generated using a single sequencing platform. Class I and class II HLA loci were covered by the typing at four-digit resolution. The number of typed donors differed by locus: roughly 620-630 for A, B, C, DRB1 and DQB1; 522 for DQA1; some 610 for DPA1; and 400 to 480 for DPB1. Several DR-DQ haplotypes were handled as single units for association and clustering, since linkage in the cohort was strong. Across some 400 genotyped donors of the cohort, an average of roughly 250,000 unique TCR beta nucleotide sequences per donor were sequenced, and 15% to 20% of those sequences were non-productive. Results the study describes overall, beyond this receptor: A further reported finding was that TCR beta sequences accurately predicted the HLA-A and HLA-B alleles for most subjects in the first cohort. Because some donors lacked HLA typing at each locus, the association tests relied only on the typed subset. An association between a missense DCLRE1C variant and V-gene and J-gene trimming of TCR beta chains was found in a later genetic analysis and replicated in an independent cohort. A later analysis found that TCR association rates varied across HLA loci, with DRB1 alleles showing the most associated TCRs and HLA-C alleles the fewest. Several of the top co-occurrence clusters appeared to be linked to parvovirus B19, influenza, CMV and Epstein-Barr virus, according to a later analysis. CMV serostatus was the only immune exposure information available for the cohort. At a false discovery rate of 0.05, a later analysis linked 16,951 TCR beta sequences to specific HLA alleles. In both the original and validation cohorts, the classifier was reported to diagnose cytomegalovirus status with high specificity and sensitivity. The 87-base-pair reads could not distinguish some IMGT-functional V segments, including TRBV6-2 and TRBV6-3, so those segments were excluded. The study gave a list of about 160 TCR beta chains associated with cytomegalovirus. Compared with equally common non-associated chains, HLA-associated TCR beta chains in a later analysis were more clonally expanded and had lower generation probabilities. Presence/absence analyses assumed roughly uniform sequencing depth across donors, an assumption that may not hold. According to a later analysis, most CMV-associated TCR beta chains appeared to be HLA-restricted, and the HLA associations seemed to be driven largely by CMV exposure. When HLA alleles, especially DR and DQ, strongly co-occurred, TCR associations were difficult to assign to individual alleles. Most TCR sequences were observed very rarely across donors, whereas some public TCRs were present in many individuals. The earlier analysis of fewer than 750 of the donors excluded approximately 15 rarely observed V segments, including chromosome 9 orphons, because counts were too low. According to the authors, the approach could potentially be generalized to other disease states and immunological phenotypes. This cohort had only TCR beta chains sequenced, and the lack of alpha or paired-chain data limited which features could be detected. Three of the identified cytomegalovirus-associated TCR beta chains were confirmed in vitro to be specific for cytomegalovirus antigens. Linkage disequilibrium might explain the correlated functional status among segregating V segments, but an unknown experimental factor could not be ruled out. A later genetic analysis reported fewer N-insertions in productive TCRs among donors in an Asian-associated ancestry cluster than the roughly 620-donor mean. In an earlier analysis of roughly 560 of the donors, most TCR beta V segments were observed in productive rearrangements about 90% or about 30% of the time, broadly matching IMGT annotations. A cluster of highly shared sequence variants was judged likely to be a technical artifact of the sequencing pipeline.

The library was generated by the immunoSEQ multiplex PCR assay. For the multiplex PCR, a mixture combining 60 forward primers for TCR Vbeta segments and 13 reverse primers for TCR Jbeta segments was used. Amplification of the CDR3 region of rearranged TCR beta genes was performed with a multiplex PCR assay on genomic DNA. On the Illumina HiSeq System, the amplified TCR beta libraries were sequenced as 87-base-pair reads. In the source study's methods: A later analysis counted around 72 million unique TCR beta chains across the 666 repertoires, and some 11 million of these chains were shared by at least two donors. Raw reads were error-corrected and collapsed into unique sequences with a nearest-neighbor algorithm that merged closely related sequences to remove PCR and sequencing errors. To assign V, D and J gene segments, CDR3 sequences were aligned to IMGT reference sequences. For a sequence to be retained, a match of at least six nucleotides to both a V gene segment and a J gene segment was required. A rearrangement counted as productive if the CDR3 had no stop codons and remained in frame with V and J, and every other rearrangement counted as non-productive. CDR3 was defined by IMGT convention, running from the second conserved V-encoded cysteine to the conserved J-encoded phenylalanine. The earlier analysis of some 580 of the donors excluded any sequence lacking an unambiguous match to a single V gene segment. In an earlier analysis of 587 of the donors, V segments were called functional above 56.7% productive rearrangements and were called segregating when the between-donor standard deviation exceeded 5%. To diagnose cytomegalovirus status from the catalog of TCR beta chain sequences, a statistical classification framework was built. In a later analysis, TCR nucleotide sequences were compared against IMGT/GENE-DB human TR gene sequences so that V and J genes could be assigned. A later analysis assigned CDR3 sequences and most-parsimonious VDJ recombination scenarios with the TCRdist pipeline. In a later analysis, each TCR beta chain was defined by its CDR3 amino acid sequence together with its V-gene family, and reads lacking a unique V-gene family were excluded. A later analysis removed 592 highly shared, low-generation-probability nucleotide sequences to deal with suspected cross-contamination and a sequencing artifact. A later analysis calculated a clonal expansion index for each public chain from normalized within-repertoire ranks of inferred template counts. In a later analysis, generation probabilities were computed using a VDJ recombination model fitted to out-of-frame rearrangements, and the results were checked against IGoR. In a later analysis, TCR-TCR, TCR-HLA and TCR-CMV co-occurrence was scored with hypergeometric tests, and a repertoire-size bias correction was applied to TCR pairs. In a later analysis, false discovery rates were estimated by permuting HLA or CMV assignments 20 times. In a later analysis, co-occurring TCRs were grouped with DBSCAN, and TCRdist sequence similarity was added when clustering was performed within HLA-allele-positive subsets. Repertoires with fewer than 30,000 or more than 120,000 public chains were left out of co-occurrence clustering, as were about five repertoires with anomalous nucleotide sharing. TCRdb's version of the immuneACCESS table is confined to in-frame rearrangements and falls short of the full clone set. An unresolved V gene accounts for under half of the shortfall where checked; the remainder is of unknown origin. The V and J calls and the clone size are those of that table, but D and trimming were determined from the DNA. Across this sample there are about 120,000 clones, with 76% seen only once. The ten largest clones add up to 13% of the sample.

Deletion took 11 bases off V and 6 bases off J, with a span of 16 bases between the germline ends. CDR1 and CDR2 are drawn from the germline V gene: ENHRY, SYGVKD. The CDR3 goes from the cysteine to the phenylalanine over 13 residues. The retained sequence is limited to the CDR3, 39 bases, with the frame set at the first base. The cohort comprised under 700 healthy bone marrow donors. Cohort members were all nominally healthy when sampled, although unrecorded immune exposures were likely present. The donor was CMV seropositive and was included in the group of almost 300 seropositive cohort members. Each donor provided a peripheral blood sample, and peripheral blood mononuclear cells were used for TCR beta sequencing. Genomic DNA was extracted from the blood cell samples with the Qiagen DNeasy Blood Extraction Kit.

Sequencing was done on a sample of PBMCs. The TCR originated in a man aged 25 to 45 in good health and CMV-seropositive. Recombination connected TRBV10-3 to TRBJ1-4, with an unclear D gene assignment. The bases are TGTGCCTCCCAGAGGGCGGAGGATGAAAAACTGTTTTTT. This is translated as CASQRAEDEKLFF.